The entry below describes one T cell receptor (beta chain). These data come from a study of blood T cell repertoires in COVID-19. The CDR3 covers 12 residues. V lost 4 bases and J lost 7, with 13 bases in between. Looked up from germline, CDR1 is SQVTM and CDR2 is ANQGSEA. Profiling relied on immunoSEQ multiplex PCR, and the TCRdb table lists in-frame clones only, not all of them. Here the sample spans tens of thousands of clones, roughly 87% being singletons. The chain employs TRBV29-1 and TRBJ1-1; D may be TRBD1 (6 bases). The receptor's source is a woman aged 45 to 65 with acute or convalescent COVID-19. The sample comprised peripheral blood. As DNA, the CDR3 is TGCAGCGTTGCAGGACAGTCGATTGAAGCTTTCTTT. This sequence encodes CSVAGQSIEAFF.